The 21 T cell receptor beta chains below all came from one sample that was sequenced in a study of CD8 T cells in Susac syndrome (dated by TCRdb to about 2019). The library was prepared using the immunoSEQ multiplex PCR assay. RNA was extracted using the RNeasy kit, and about 0.45 to 1 ug of the RNA was reverse transcribed with random hexamers. TCRdb's own reprocessing of the public reads used fastp at Q25 and MiXCR and kept productive beta chains. Rows are unified per CDR3 protein, each entry keeping the most common DNA and genes. For this sample there are more than 100,000 distinct CDR3 sequences; under 96% appear just once. In total, the top ten clones hold more than 0.12% of the sample. Sequencing was performed on CD4+ T cells from PBMCs. The receptor set was obtained from a human donor with Susac syndrome.

The gene calls are TRBV14 and TRBJ2-1; D not certain. V dropped 3 bases and J dropped 5 bases, with 11 bases sitting between them. The germline gives CDR1 SGHDN, CDR2 FVKESK. The CDR3 loop spans 14 amino acids. The CDR3 nucleotides read TGTGCCAGCAGCCATTATCTCCCCGACAATGAGCAGTTCTTC. Residues: CASSHYLPDNEQFF.

The rearrangement uses TRBV19 and TRBJ1-2, with TRBD1 as a possible D gene (5 bases). V was trimmed by 4 bases and J by 6 bases, leaving 21 bases between them. There are 16 residues in the CDR3. Germline CDR1 reads LNHDA; CDR2 reads SQIVND (reference sequence). The CDR3 DNA reads as TGTGCCAGTAGTACCCTCCCGGGACTGACTCAAGATGGCTACACCTTC. This codes for CASSTLPGLTQDGYTF.

The V gene is TRBV25-1, the J gene TRBJ1-1; TRBD1 aligns across 8 bases. The trim removed 6 bases at V and 1 base at J, leaving 7 bases unmatched. Germline assignment: CDR1 MGHDK and CDR2 SYGVNS. The CDR3 is 15 amino acids. Here the CDR3 DNA reads TGTGCCAGCAGCCTACCCGACAGGGGGAACACTGAAGCTTTCTTT. Protein sequence: CASSLPDRGNTEAFF. The complete variable domain, with remaining parts taken from reference TRBV25-1 and TRBJ1-1, reads EADIYQTPRYLVIGTGKKITLECSQTMGHDKMYWYQQDPGMELHLIHYSYGVNSTEKGDLSSESTVSRIRTEHFPLTLESARPSHTSQYLCASSLPDRGNTEAFFGQGTRLTVV.

As DNA, the CDR3 is TGTGCCACCAGTGATAAGCCGGGAGCAGGGGAGACCCAGTACTTC. It codes for CATSDKPGAGETQYF. The chain recombines TRBV24-1 with TRBJ2-5; maybe TRBD2 (6 bases). Germline V lookup: CDR1 KGHDR, CDR2 SFDVKD. The V gene lost 3 bases and the J gene lost 5 bases, with 15 bases spanning the gap. The CDR3 is 15 amino acids.

The genes are TRBV9 and TRBJ2-5; D possibly uses TRBD1 or TRBD2 (6 bases each). CDR1 SGDLS and CDR2 YYNGEE come from the germline V gene. V lost 4 bases, J lost 4 bases, and 17 bases lay in between. The CDR3 totals 15 residues. In DNA, the CDR3 is TGTGCCAGCAGCACAGGAGGGGGATCTGGAGAGACCCAGTACTTC. It yields the protein CASSTGGGSGETQYF.

V gene TRBV2 combines with J gene TRBJ1-5; maybe TRBD1 (6 bases). The germline V gene has CDR1 SNHLY and CDR2 FYNNEI. The CDR3 runs 15 residues. The V end was cut by 6 bases, the J end by 2 bases, with 14 bases between. As DNA, the CDR3 is TGTGCCAGCAGAAACAGGGCTTTGGGCAATCAGCCCCAGCATTTT. This gives the protein CASRNRALGNQPQHF.

V gene TRBV7-3 combines with J gene TRBJ2-1; 8 bases are a match to TRBD2. The CDR3 has 15 amino acids. Germline V CDR1 and CDR2: SGHTA, FQGTGA. The trim removed 5 bases at V and 0 bases at J, leaving 3 bases unmatched. Here the CDR3 DNA reads TGTGCCAGCAGCGCTACTAGCGGCTCCTACAATGAGCAGTTCTTC. Translation: CASSATSGSYNEQFF.

CDR3 DNA: TGCAGTGCTAGGGGACTAGCGGGCCTTGCGAACACCGGGGAGCTGTTTTTT. Translating it yields CSARGLAGLANTGELFF. This chain uses TRBV20-1 with TRBJ2-2; 12 nucleotides agree with TRBD2. CDR3 length: 17 residues. Germline CDR1 DFQATT, CDR2 SNEGSKA (reference sequence). The junction had 5 bases not matched to a gene; V was cut back by 3 bases and J by 0 bases.

This rearrangement joins TRBV20-1 to TRBJ2-3, with 10 bases fitting TRBD2. CDR1 is DFQATT, CDR2 SNEGSKA, per germline (reference sequence). V trimming: 4 bases; J trimming: 1 base; junction bases outside the gene matches: 5. The CDR3 is made up of 15 amino acids. The CDR3 region is CSANAGTSGTDTQYF. The CDR3 nucleotides are TGCAGTGCTAACGCCGGGACTAGCGGCACAGATACGCAGTATTTT.

The V and J genes are TRBV6-2 or TRBV6-3 and TRBJ2-7, with 11 bases fitting TRBD2. The CDR3 sequence is 15 residues long. J gave up 0 bases and V 6 bases, and 4 bases lay outside the gene matches. In germline, CDR1 is MNHEY, CDR2 SVGEGT. The CDR3 sequence: CASRTSGSPSYEQYF. CDR3 in DNA: TGTGCCAGCAGAACTAGCGGGAGCCCCTCCTACGAGCAGTACTTC.

CDR3: CSAPGQGHNEQFF. The CDR3 region has the DNA TGCAGTGCTCCGGGACAGGGGCACAATGAGCAGTTCTTC. The gene calls are TRBV20-1 and TRBJ2-1; 10 bases are shared with TRBD1. The CDR3 has 13 amino acids. J gave up 5 bases and V 5 bases, and 3 bases lay outside the gene matches. CDR1 DFQATT and CDR2 SNEGSKA come from the germline V gene (reference sequence).

The gene calls are TRBV28 and TRBJ2-7; 11 positions match TRBD1. CDR3 length equals 16 residues. With V trimmed by 6 bases and J by 7 bases, 14 bases remained unmatched. Germline V gene sequence: CDR1 MDHEN, CDR2 SYDVKM. CDR3 residues: CASSPTYRTGGNEQYF. CDR3 nucleotides: TGTGCCAGCAGCCCCACCTATCGGACAGGGGGCAATGAGCAGTACTTC.

This sequence joins TRBV3-1 and TRBJ2-3; D unresolved. V lost 4 bases and J 5 bases, leaving 7 bases between the germline ends. The CDR3 extends over 12 amino acids. Germline CDR1 and CDR2: LGHDT and YNNKEL (reference sequence). DNA of the CDR3: TGTGCCAGCAGCCCCACGGAAGATACGCAGTATTTT. This encodes CASSPTEDTQYF.

A single count supports this clonotype. The CDR3 DNA sequence: TGTGCCAGCAGTACCTCGACAGGGAGGGGCTACACCTTC. Encoded protein: CASSTSTGRGYTF. The rearrangement joins TRBV6-5 to TRBJ1-2; 7 nucleotides line up with TRBD1. The CDR3 totals 13 residues. V shed 5 bases and J 8 bases; nucleotides not matched to a gene: 8. Germline CDR1 is MNHEY and CDR2 is SVGAGI.

This chain links TRBV30 with TRBJ2-3; D call uncertain. Trimming removed 0 bases at V and 5 bases at J, with 3 bases between. CDR1 is GTSNPN and CDR2 is SVGIG in the germline V gene (reference sequence). The CDR3 consists of 11 residues. In DNA, the CDR3 is TGTGCCTGGAGTGTCGGAGATACGCAGTATTTT. This sequence encodes CAWSVGDTQYF.

This clonotype showed up just once. This chain's CDR3 is CSASGAYNEQFF. CDR3 nucleotides: TGCAGCGCTAGCGGGGCCTACAATGAGCAGTTCTTC. The chain uses TRBV29-1 and TRBJ2-1, with 9 bases fitting TRBD2. V lost 7 bases to trimming and J lost 2 bases; unmatched junction nucleotides: 0. This CDR3 is built from 12 residues. Germline CDR1 SQVTM, CDR2 ANQGSEA.

V is TRBV6-1 and J is TRBJ2-7; 10 bases map to TRBD1. The CDR3 totals 15 residues. V dropped 5 bases and J dropped 7; count of bases not matched to a gene: 11. Looked up from germline, CDR1 is MNHNS and CDR2 is SASEGT. The CDR3 bases are TGTGCCAGCAGTCGGGCCGGGACAGGGGAAAAGGAGCAGTACTTC. Its protein is CASSRAGTGEKEQYF.

The rearrangement links TRBV6-5 to TRBJ2-1; possibly TRBD2 for D (7 bases). This CDR3 has 16 residues. The germline gives CDR1 MNHEY, CDR2 SVGAGI. Trimming removed 2 bases at V and 3 bases at J, with 14 bases between. The CDR3 protein is CASSYLRGGYYNEQFF. DNA of the CDR3: TGTGCCAGCAGTTACCTAAGGGGGGGCTACTACAATGAGCAGTTCTTC.

This clonotype was observed a single time. This rearrangement joins TRBV20-1 to TRBJ1-1; D possibly corresponds to TRBD1 (5 bases). With 0 bases removed from V and 3 bases from J, the gap between germline ends came to 8 bases. CDR1 is DFQATT, CDR2 SNEGSKA, per germline (reference sequence). The CDR3 totals 13 residues. The chain's CDR3 is CSAREGTDTEAFF. Here the CDR3 DNA reads TGCAGTGCTAGAGAGGGGACGGACACTGAAGCTTTCTTT.

The chain links TRBV7-8 to TRBJ1-3; maybe TRBD1 (6 bases). V lost 7 bases, J lost 2 bases, and 15 bases lay in between. The germline gives CDR1 SGHVS, CDR2 FQNEAQ. CDR3 size: 15 residues. In DNA form, the CDR3 reads TGTGCCAGCAACCCGGGAAAGGGGGCTGGAAACACCATATATTTT. This encodes CASNPGKGAGNTIYF.

The chain employs TRBV9 and TRBJ2-1; TRBD2 matches at 9 bases. V dropped 3 bases and J dropped 5; count of bases not matched to a gene: 6. This CDR3 spans 15 amino acids. CDR1 is SGDLS, CDR2 YYNGEE, per germline. The CDR3 coding sequence is TGTGCCAGCAGCGCCCAGCGGGAGGTTCACAATGAGCAGTTCTTC. It encodes CASSAQREVHNEQFF.